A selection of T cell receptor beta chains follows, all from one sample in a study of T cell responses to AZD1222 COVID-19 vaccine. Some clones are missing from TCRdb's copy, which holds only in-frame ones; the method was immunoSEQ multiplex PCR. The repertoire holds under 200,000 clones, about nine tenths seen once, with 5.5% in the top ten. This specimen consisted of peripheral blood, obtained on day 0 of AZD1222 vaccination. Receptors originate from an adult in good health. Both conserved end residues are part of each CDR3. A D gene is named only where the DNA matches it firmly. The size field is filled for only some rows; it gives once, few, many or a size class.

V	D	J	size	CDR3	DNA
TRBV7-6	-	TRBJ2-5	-	CASSLGPAAGSQETQYF	TGTGCCAGCAGCTTAGGTCCGGCGGCGGGCAGCCAAGAGACCCAGTACTTC
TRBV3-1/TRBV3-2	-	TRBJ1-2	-	CASSQDGNLNGYTF	TGTGCCAGCAGCCAAGACGGTAACCTAAATGGCTACACCTTC
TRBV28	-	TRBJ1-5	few	CASSFLVGVNQPQHF	TGTGCCAGCAGTTTTTTGGTGGGGGTCAATCAGCCCCAGCATTTT
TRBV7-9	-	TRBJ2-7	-	CASTARGSYEQYF	TGTGCCAGCACTGCGAGGGGCTCCTACGAGCAGTACTTC
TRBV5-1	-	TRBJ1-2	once	CASRFDLVNYGYTF	TGCGCCAGCAGATTCGATCTGGTTAACTATGGCTACACCTTC
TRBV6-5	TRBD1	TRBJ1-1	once	CASSSDRVAFF	TGTGCCAGCAGTTCCGACAGGGTAGCTTTCTTT
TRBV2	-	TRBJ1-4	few	CASSPTTTNEKLFF	TGTGCCAGCAGCCCGACAACAACTAATGAAAAACTGTTTTTT
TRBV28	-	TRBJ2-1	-	CASSPQTRKLSYNEQFF	TGTGCCAGCAGCCCTCAGACTAGGAAGCTGTCCTACAATGAGCAGTTCTTC
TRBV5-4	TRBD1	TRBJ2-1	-	CASSVSMGQENEQFF	TGTGCCAGCAGCGTGAGTATGGGACAGGAGAATGAGCAGTTCTTC
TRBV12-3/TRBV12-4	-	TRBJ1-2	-	CASSLEGYGYTF	TGTGCCAGCAGTCTAGAGGGCTATGGCTACACCTTC
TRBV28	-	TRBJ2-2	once	CASRPRNREETGELFF	TGTGCCAGCAGGCCCCGGAACAGGGAAGAGACCGGGGAGCTGTTTTTT
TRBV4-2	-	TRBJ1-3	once	CASSQEVSGQHSASGNTIYF	TGTGCCAGCAGCCAAGAAGTAAGTGGACAGCACTCCGCCTCTGGAAACACCATATATTTT
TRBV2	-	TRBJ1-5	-	CASKGTNSNQPQHF	TGTGCCAGCAAGGGGACTAATAGCAATCAGCCCCAGCATTTT
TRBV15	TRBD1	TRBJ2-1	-	CATSRYRGGSNEQFF	TGTGCCACCAGCAGATACAGGGGCGGAAGCAATGAGCAGTTCTTC
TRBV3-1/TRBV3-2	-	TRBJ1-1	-	CASSQAGRENTEAFF	TGTGCCAGCAGCCAAGCGGGACGAGAGAACACTGAAGCTTTCTTT
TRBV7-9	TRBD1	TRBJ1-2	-	CASSHSLGQGFGYTF	TGTGCCAGCAGCCATTCCCTAGGACAGGGGTTCGGCTACACCTTC
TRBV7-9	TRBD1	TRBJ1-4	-	CASSLETGQVNEKLFF	TGTGCCAGCAGCTTAGAGACGGGACAGGTTAATGAAAAACTGTTTTTT
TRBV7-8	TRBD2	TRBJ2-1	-	CASSLGTQGGEQFF	TGTGCCAGCAGCTTAGGAACCCAGGGAGGGGAGCAGTTCTTC
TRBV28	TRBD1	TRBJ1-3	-	CASSSSGQFSGNTIYF	TGTGCCAGCAGTTCCTCGGGACAGTTCTCTGGAAACACCATATATTTT
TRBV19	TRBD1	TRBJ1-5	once	CASSSLDRGDQPQHF	TGTGCCAGTAGTAGCCTCGACAGGGGTGATCAGCCCCAGCATTTT
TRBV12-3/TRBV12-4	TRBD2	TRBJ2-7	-	CASSWTRLGEQYF	TGTGCCAGCAGTTGGACTAGGTTAGGCGAGCAGTACTTC
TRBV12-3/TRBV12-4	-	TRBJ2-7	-	CASSPFSYEQYF	TGTGCCAGCAGCCCTTTCTCCTACGAGCAGTACTTC
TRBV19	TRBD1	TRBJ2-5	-	CASSIGQGRQETQYF	TGTGCCAGTAGTATCGGACAGGGGAGGCAAGAGACCCAGTACTTC
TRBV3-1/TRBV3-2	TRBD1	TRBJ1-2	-	CASSSRTGRLRIDGYTF	TGTGCCAGCAGCTCGCGGACAGGGCGCCTCAGGATTGATGGCTACACCTTC
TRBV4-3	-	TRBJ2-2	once	CASSQAQSYTGELFF	TGCGCCAGCAGCCAAGCTCAGAGTTACACCGGGGAGCTGTTTTTT
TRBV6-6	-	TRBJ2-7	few	CASTKDQLYEQYF	TGTGCCAGCACCAAAGACCAGCTCTACGAGCAGTACTTC
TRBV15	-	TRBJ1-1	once	CATSRDSLMNTEAFF	TGTGCCACCAGCAGAGATAGCCTGATGAACACTGAAGCTTTCTTT
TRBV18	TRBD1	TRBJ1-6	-	CASSLPPPGQGGSPLHF	TGTGCCAGCTCACTCCCGCCTCCGGGACAGGGAGGGTCACCCCTCCACTTT
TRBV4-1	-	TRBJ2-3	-	CASSQDHSTDTQYF	TGCGCCAGCAGCCAAGATCACTCCACAGATACGCAGTATTTT